These 27 T cell receptor beta chains share one sample of origin, sequenced in a study of vaccination and CD4 T cells after COVID-19. This sample's treatment: roughly ten-day PBMC culture with coronavirus spike peptide pools or control peptides (ViraFEST assay). The Oncomine TCR Beta short-read assay sequenced DNA from cultured CD4+ T cells. MiXCR, run by TCRdb on the PCR reads, gives a single entry per CDR3 protein. The data hold under 4,500 distinct CDR3 sequences, with about a third observed a single time. No antigen has been identified for these receptors. Sequences were obtained from CD4+ T cells from blood, cultured in vitro. Receptor source: a human donor who had recovered from COVID-19.

This clonotype is categorized as large. The genes are TRBV10-3 and TRBJ1-2; D uncertain. V was cut by 1 base and J by 6 bases, with 12 bases left in between. Germline V gives CDR1 ENHRY, CDR2 SYGVKD. CDR3 size: 14 residues. The CDR3 here is CAISEYPRQHGYTF. The CDR3 DNA reads TGTGCCATCAGTGAGTATCCCCGGCAACATGGCTACACCTTC.

The genes are TRBV6-4 and TRBJ2-2, with 10 bases that match TRBD2. In germline, CDR1 is MRHNA, CDR2 SNTAGT. CDR3 length equals 16 residues. J gave up 3 bases and V 4 bases, and 5 bases lay outside the gene matches. The CDR3 region is CASSVEAGGHTGELFF. The CDR3 nucleotides are TGTGCCAGCAGTGTGGAAGCGGGGGGGCACACCGGGGAGCTGTTTTTT.

This clonotype is deemed medium-sized. V gene TRBV15 combines with J gene TRBJ2-6; possible D gene TRBD2, 5 bases. This CDR3 is 15 amino acids long. Trimming took off 7 bases at V and 4 bases at J, with 14 bases between the two ends. The germline V gene has CDR1 LNHNV and CDR2 YYDKDF (reference sequence). The CDR3 DNA reads TGTGCCACCACTCCCGGGGTGGGAGGGGCCAACGTCCTGACTTTC. Its protein is CATTPGVGGANVLTF.

This clonotype is categorized as medium-sized. The gene calls are TRBV20-1 and TRBJ2-5; the D gene is possibly TRBD2 (6 bases). Germline lookup yields CDR1 DFQATT and CDR2 SNEGSKA (reference sequence). CDR3 length equals 14 residues. Trimming shortened V by 6 bases and J by 2 bases, and 16 bases separated the two germline ends. The CDR3 spells CSAPKGGPQETQYF. CDR3 sequence (DNA): TGCAGTGCGCCAAAAGGAGGGCCGCAAGAGACCCAGTACTTC.

This clonotype occurred a few times. Germline and junction disagree at one end, which may indicate a read error. This chain uses TRBV7-7 with TRBJ2-5, with a possible D match to TRBD2 (5 bases). CDR3 length equals 15 residues. Germline CDR1 reads SSHAT; CDR2 reads FNYEAQ (reference sequence). CDR3 protein: CASSDFDGDGETQYF. CDR3 bases: TGTGCTAGCAGCGATTTCGACGGGGATGGGGAGACCCAGTACTTC.

The V and J genes are TRBV18 and TRBJ2-7, with no clear D. Germline V lookup: CDR1 KGHSH, CDR2 LQKENI. V was clipped by 6 bases and J by 1 base, with 10 bases between them. This CDR3 has 13 amino acids. The CDR3 sequence: CASSPLGSYEQYF. The CDR3 DNA reads TGTGCCAGCTCCCCTTTGGGGTCCTACGAGCAGTACTTC. The variable domain in full, with the rest retrieved from reference TRBV18 and TRBJ2-7, is NAGVMQNPRHLVRRRGQEARLRCSPMKGHSHVYWYRQLPEEGLKFMVYLQKENIIDESGMPKERFSAEFPKEGPSILRIQQVVRGDSAAYFCASSPLGSYEQYFGPGTRLTVT.

In this sample, this clonotype is large (0.1 to 1%). The rearrangement links TRBV6-2 or TRBV6-3 to TRBJ1-1; 7 nucleotides agree with TRBD1. V lost 6 bases, J lost 6 bases, and 13 bases stayed unmatched. Germline loops: CDR1 MNHEY, CDR2 SVGEGT. The CDR3 has 15 amino acids. CDR3 sequence (DNA): TGTGCCAGCAGCTACCTTGGGGGACAGATCGCTGAAGCTTTCTTT. Its translation is CASSYLGGQIAEAFF.

The chain recombines TRBV30 with TRBJ1-5; no definite D call. The CDR3 has 13 residues. Trimming stripped 2 bases from V and 1 base from J, with 6 bases between. Germline V gene lookup returns CDR1 GTSNPN and CDR2 SVGIG (reference sequence). The CDR3 DNA reads as TGTGCCTGGAGTCCCAGAAGCAATCAGCCCCAGCATTTT. Amino acid sequence: CAWSPRSNQPQHF.

The V gene is TRBV29-1, the J gene TRBJ1-1; D is unresolved. The CDR3 has 13 residues. V lost 7 bases and J lost 1, with 13 bases in between. CDR1 is SQVTM and CDR2 is ANQGSEA in the germline V gene. This CDR3 reads CSALWGGNTEAFF. CDR3 DNA sequence: TGCAGCGCTCTTTGGGGAGGGAACACTGAAGCTTTCTTT.

This clonotype was recorded a few times. This rearrangement joins TRBV19 to TRBJ1-3; D not resolved. V lost 3 bases, J lost 8 bases, and 17 bases lay in between. This CDR3 spans 15 amino acids. Looked up from germline, CDR1 is LNHDA and CDR2 is SQIVND (reference sequence). The CDR3 nucleotides read TGTGCCAGTAGTATCTACGAGGGAGGTGGTGACACCATATATTTT. Amino acids: CASSIYEGGGDTIYF.

Only one count was recorded for this clonotype. The chain is built from TRBV11-1 and TRBJ1-1; D possibly corresponds to TRBD1 (6 bases). The CDR3 has 13 residues. The V end lost 8 bases, the J end lost 2 bases, and 12 bases lay between the germline ends. Germline loops: CDR1 SGHAT, CDR2 FQDESV (reference sequence). CDR3 bases: TGTGCCAGCCGAGATGGGGGCAACACTGAAGCTTTCTTT. It encodes CASRDGGNTEAFF. Supplemented by reference TRBV11-1 and TRBJ1-1, the full variable domain reads EAEVAQSPRYKITEKSQAVAFWCDPISGHATLYWYRQILGQGPELLVQFQDESVVDDSQLPKDRFSAERLKGVDSTLKIQPAELGDSAMYLCASRDGGNTEAFFGQGTRLTVV.

This clonotype has just a few counts. The V call is TRBV20-1, the J call TRBJ1-2, with 8 bases lining up with TRBD1. V lost 5 bases to trimming and J lost 6 bases; unmatched junction nucleotides: 8. This CDR3 has 13 amino acids. The germline V gene has CDR1 DFQATT and CDR2 SNEGSKA (reference sequence). Here the CDR3 reads CSADGQGQNGYTF. As DNA, the CDR3 is TGCAGTGCTGACGGACAGGGCCAAAATGGCTACACCTTC.

This clonotype was counted only a few times. The rearrangement uses TRBV6-1 and TRBJ1-2, with a tentative D call TRBD1 (6 bases). The length of the CDR3 is 13 residues. Germline V gene sequence: CDR1 MNHNS, CDR2 SASEGT. The V and J ends lost 7 bases and 3 bases respectively, with 12 bases between them. The CDR3 region has the DNA TGTGCCAGCAATCGAAGGGGGTACTATGGCTACACCTTC. Translation gives CASNRRGYYGYTF.

The rearrangement joins TRBV20-1 to TRBJ1-1; D possibly corresponds to TRBD1 (6 bases). The germline CDR1 and CDR2 sequences are DFQATT and SNEGSKA (reference sequence). The CDR3 contains 12 residues. Trimming shortened V by 8 bases and J by 3 bases, and 13 bases separated the two germline ends. The CDR3 sequence: CSTGHGDTEAFF. The CDR3 DNA follows: TGCAGTACGGGACACGGAGACACTGAAGCTTTCTTT.

The chain links TRBV11-2 to TRBJ1-6, with D hard to call. The CDR3 is made up of 14 amino acids. Germline values: CDR1 SGHAT, CDR2 FQNNGV. V was clipped by 1 base and J by 4 bases, with 5 bases between them. The CDR3 sequence is CASSLGRYNSPLHF. The CDR3, as DNA: TGTGCCAGCAGCTTAGGACGGTATAATTCACCCCTCCACTTT.

By proportion, this clonotype is medium-sized. V is TRBV10-3 and J is TRBJ2-3; TRBD2 agrees at 8 bases. The CDR3 is 15 amino acids. The germline V gene encodes CDR1 ENHRY and CDR2 SYGVKD. V lost 5 bases, J lost 0 bases, and 4 bases stayed unmatched. The CDR3, as DNA: TGTGCCATCAGTTCTCGGACTAGCAGCACAGATACGCAGTATTTT. Translated, it gives CAISSRTSSTDTQYF.

This chain links TRBV30 with TRBJ2-3, with 12 nucleotides matching TRBD2. The ends lost 2 bases at V and 5 bases at J; junction bases unmatched: 5. Per germline, CDR1 GTSNPN and CDR2 SVGIG (reference sequence). The CDR3 length is 15 residues. Here the CDR3 DNA reads TGTGCCTGGAGTCCTAGCGGGGGGGTGTTAGATACGCAGTATTTT. Translating gives CAWSPSGGVLDTQYF.

The chain joins TRBV4-1 to TRBJ1-5, with D maybe TRBD1 (5 bases). Germline V lookup: CDR1 MGHRA, CDR2 YSYEKL. The CDR3 has 16 amino acids. Trimming took 0 bases from V and 2 from J, leaving 11 bases between them. The CDR3 region is CASSQDGGIGNQPQHF. CDR3 coding DNA: TGCGCCAGCAGCCAAGATGGGGGAATCGGCAATCAGCCCCAGCATTTT.

CDR3 sequence reads: CAWKAGGETQYF. In DNA, the CDR3 is TGTGCCTGGAAGGCAGGAGGGGAGACCCAGTACTTC. The chain employs TRBV30 and TRBJ2-5, with D perhaps matching TRBD2 (6 bases). The CDR3 runs 12 residues. Germline assignment: CDR1 GTSNPN and CDR2 SVGIG (reference sequence). V was trimmed by 4 bases and J by 5 bases, leaving 11 bases between them.

Of note for this clonotype: One junction end does not reproduce the germline sequence, and a read error may be involved. The V gene is TRBV20-1, the J gene TRBJ2-4, with 9 bases identical to TRBD1. Germline V gene sequence: CDR1 DFQATT, CDR2 SNEGSKA (reference sequence). CDR3 length: 13 amino acids. CDR3 sequence (DNA): TGCAGTGCTAGCCCGTCCTCCGGGACAGGGAGGGACTTC. It specifies CSASPSSGTGRDF.

V usage is TRBV5-4 and J usage is TRBJ2-1; D is unclear. V lost 0 bases, J lost 7 bases, and 5 bases lay in between. Germline V gene sequence: CDR1 SGHNT, CDR2 YYREEE (reference sequence). The CDR3 has 12 amino acids. The CDR3 spells CASSLGANEQFF. The CDR3 DNA follows: TGTGCCAGCAGCTTGGGGGCAAATGAGCAGTTCTTC.

The genes are TRBV20-1 and TRBJ2-5; TRBD2 matches 9 bases. This CDR3 spans 14 amino acids. V lost 5 bases, J lost 2 bases, and 6 bases stayed unmatched. Looked up from germline, CDR1 is DFQATT and CDR2 is SNEGSKA (reference sequence). CDR3 in amino acids: CSAPRAGGQETQYF. In DNA form, the CDR3 reads TGCAGTGCTCCGAGGGCGGGGGGGCAAGAGACCCAGTACTTC.

The chain is built from TRBV6-2 or TRBV6-3 and TRBJ2-3; either TRBD1 or TRBD2 may fit D (5 bases each). Trimming cost V 6 bases and J 2 bases, with 9 bases left between them. The CDR3 spans 13 residues. Germline CDR1 and CDR2: MNHEY and SVGEGT. CDR3 in amino acids: CASRGLATDTQYF. The CDR3 nucleotides are TGTGCCAGCAGGGGGCTAGCCACAGATACGCAGTATTTT.

CDR3 protein: CASSQEGFDEQFF. The CDR3, as DNA: TGTGCCAGCAGTCAGGAAGGGTTCGATGAGCAGTTCTTC. The V and J genes are TRBV2 and TRBJ2-1, with no clear D. This CDR3 has 13 residues. Between the trimmed V and J ends, which lost 5 bases and 8 bases, there was a span of 13 bases. The V gene's germline CDR1 is SNHLY and CDR2 FYNNEI.

Sample share makes this clonotype medium-sized. The chain recombines TRBV20-1 with TRBJ2-3; possibly TRBD1 or TRBD2 for D (5 bases each). Germline loops: CDR1 DFQATT, CDR2 SNEGSKA (reference sequence). The CDR3 has 15 residues. The V end lost 6 bases, the J end lost 2 bases, and 18 bases lay between the germline ends. In nucleotides, the CDR3 is TGCAGTGCCCAGGGACCCCACGGTAACACAGATACGCAGTATTTT. It yields the protein CSAQGPHGNTDTQYF.

This clonotype appeared a few times. This rearrangement joins TRBV6-1 to TRBJ2-1; D is perhaps TRBD1 or TRBD2 (5 bases each). Trimming took off 7 bases at V and 2 bases at J, with 15 bases between the two ends. The CDR3 totals 15 residues. Germline V gives CDR1 MNHNS, CDR2 SASEGT. The CDR3 loop is CASTIVGDAYNEQFF. In DNA, the CDR3 is TGTGCCAGCACTATAGTCGGGGACGCCTACAATGAGCAGTTCTTC.

The chain links TRBV5-1 to TRBJ2-7; 10 bases agree with TRBD1. J was trimmed by 0 bases and V by 0 bases; bases with no gene match: 0. Looked up from germline, CDR1 is SGHRS and CDR2 is YFSETQ. The CDR3 extends over 15 amino acids. CDR3 amino acids: CASSLGDRGSYEQYF. CDR3 coding DNA: TGCGCCAGCAGCTTGGGGGACAGGGGCTCCTACGAGCAGTACTTC.